The present entry profiles one TCR beta chain with its context. Its antigen is not known. This entry comes from a study of identifying expanded T cells in peripheral blood. This CDR3 contains 14 residues. Between the trimmed V and J ends, which lost 0 bases and 5 bases, there was a span of 11 bases. The germline V gene has CDR1 SGHNT and CDR2 YYREEE (reference sequence). This table comes from immunoSEQ multiplex PCR, and its TCRdb copy is limited to in-frame clones, with some not included. The data show 95,000 to 100,000 clones, around 88% seen once. Findings of the study overall: Variance in clone template counts between roughly 2-week samples significantly increased with total template count across all healthy donors. Approximately 1.2 clones differed between technical replicates, versus about 15 and 19 over time.

During the collection period, no donor immune events like infections were recorded. The chain couples TRBV5-4 to TRBJ2-5; no definite D call. The TCR originated in a person aged 18 to 69 in good health. Sequenced material: blood. DNA for the CDR3: TGTGCCAGCAGCTTGGAAGCTTCATCGGAGACCCAGTACTTC. Translation gives CASSLEASSETQYF.